This T cell receptor (beta chain) was captured by sequencing in a study of T cells after yellow fever vaccination. This clonotype was observed a single time. What it binds is not known. TCRdb re-analysed the 5' RACE reads in MiXCR, keeping a single row per CDR3 protein. The sample includes about 320,000 distinct CDR3 sequences, about 10% of them seen just once. Findings of the study overall: The secondary response was weaker, and its peak arrived faster, on day 5 versus 15. Shared CD4/CD8 clonotypes were a small share, likely from convergent recombination. Boosting was followed by the reappearance of most primary-vaccination clones (just under 97% CD4, about 90% CD8).

The CDR3 contains 20 residues. V gave up 0 bases and J gave up 1 base; unmatched junction bases: 14. Germline V gene data show CDR1 as LGHNA and CDR2 as YSLEER. This chain links TRBV4-3 with TRBJ2-3; TRBD2 matches 9 bases. The sample here was CD4+ T cells sorted from PBMCs, taken 45 days after the yellow fever booster vaccination. The receptor comes from a man aged 18 to 29 who received the YFV17D yellow fever vaccine. CDR3: CASSQDRASGGIRGTDTQYF. The CDR3 DNA follows: TGCGCCAGCAGCCAAGATCGGGCCAGCGGGGGGATTCGGGGCACAGATACGCAGTATTTT.